What follows describes a single T cell receptor beta chain. What it binds is not known. Sequencing used immunoSEQ multiplex PCR; TCRdb keeps in-frame clones, though not all of them. The sample yields roughly 320,000 clones, about 86% seen once. Treatment indicated: 15 to 20 received Ad26.COV2.S at low or high dose, single or two shots; five or six received placebo; per-sample allocation not given. Day 63 following the first vaccine or placebo injection was when the samples were taken. The data originate from a study of Ad26.COV2.S vaccination and SARS-CoV-2 variants. About the research overall: Enrollment placed the donor in the COV1001 Ad26.COV2.S trial arm. Each vaccinee took Ad26.COV2.S intramuscularly, once or twice 56 days apart. Study-level results: Comparable non-spike TCR breadth was observed in vaccine and placebo recipients.

The CDR3 extends over 13 amino acids. From germline, CDR1 is SGHTA and CDR2 FQGNSA. Trimming removed 5 bases from V and 5 bases from J, with 12 bases in between. The rearrangement uses TRBV7-2 and TRBJ1-2; D ambiguous. The sequence came from a person aged 18-60 years who received the Ad26.COV2.S COVID-19 vaccine or a placebo. The starting material was peripheral blood, obtained in a trial of Ad26.COV2.S vaccine versus placebo. The CDR3: CASSPRTEYGYTF. CDR3 sequence (DNA): TGTGCCAGCAGCCCAAGGACTGAGTATGGCTACACCTTC.